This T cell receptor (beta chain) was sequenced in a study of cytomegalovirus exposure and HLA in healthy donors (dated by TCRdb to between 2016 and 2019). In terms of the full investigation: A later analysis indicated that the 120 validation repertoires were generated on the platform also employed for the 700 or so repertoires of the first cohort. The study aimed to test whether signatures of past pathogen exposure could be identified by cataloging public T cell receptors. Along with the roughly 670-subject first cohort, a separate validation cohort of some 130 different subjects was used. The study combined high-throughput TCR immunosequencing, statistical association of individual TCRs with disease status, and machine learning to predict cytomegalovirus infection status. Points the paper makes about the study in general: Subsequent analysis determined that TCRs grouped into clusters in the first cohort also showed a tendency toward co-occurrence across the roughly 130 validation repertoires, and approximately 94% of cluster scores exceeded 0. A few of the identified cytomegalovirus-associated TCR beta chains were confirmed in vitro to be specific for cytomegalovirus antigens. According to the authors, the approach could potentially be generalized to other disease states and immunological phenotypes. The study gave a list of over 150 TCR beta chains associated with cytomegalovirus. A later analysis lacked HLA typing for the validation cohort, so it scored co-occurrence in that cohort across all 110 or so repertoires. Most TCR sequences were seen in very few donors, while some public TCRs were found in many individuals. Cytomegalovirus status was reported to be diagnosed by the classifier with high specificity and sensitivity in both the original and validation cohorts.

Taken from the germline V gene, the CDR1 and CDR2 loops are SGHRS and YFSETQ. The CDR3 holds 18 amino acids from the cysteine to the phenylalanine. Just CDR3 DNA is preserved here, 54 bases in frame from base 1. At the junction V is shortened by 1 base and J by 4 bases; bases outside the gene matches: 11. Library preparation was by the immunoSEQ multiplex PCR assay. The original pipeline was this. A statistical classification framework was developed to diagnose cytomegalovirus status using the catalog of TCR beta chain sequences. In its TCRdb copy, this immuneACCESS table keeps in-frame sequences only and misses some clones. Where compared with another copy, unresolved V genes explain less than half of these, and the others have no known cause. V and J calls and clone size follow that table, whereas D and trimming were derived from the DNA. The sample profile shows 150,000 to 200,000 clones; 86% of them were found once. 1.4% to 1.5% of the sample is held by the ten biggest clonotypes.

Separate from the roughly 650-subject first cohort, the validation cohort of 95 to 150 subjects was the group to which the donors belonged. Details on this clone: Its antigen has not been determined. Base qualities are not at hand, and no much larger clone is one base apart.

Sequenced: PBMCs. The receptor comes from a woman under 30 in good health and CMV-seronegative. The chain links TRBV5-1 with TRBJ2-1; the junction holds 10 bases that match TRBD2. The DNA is TGCGCCAGCAGCTTGCCTACTAGCGGGGCCGACCGATACAATGAGCAGTTCTTC. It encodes CASSLPTSGADRYNEQFF.